Listed here are 26 T cell receptor beta chains from one sample, sequenced in a study of T cell changes during pregnancy in multiple sclerosis. Data came from immunoSEQ multiplex PCR; TCRdb stores just in-frame clones and leaves some out. The sample holds tens of thousands of clones, 92% seen once. Material: CD8+ T cells from peripheral blood mononuclear cells, obtained in the third trimester of pregnancy. The receptor source for this set is a female donor in good health, enrolled as a control in a pregnancy study.

The chain links TRBV7-8 to TRBJ2-7, with D possibly matching TRBD1 (6 bases). The CDR3 runs 14 residues. From germline, CDR1 is SGHVS and CDR2 FQNEAQ. V gave up 1 base and J gave up 5 bases, with 12 bases separating them. CDR3 nucleotides: TGTGCCAGCAGCTTAGAGGGCAGGGACAACGAGCAGTACTTC. Amino acids: CASSLEGRDNEQYF.

The chain uses TRBV10-3 and TRBJ1-2, with D hard to call. The germline CDR1 and CDR2 sequences are ENHRY and SYGVKD. V was trimmed by 0 bases and J by 2 bases, leaving 13 bases between them. There are 16 residues in the CDR3. CDR3 nucleotides: TGTGCCATCAGTGAGTCGAATCAGGATACAAACTATGGCTACACCTTC. Translation: CAISESNQDTNYGYTF.

This chain joins TRBV9 and TRBJ1-1; D is undetermined. The germline V gene encodes CDR1 SGDLS and CDR2 YYNGEE. Trimming removed 3 bases from V and 0 bases from J, with 9 bases in between. The CDR3 is made up of 14 amino acids. CDR3 amino acids: CASSAGFLNTEAFF. In DNA form, the CDR3 reads TGTGCCAGCAGCGCCGGGTTCTTGAACACTGAAGCTTTCTTT.

This clone was detected a few times. This chain links TRBV25-1 with TRBJ2-1; 7 nucleotides agree with TRBD1. The CDR3 is 14 residues long. V shed 9 bases and J 0 bases; nucleotides not matched to a gene: 5. Germline values: CDR1 MGHDK, CDR2 SYGVNS. In DNA, the CDR3 is TGTGCCAGTAATAGACAGGGCTCCTACAATGAGCAGTTCTTC. As protein: CASNRQGSYNEQFF.

The chain links TRBV5-1 to TRBJ1-1, with a possible D match to TRBD1 (5 bases). Germline CDR1 is SGHRS and CDR2 is YFSETQ. V was pared by 4 bases and J by 3 bases, with 7 bases between. The CDR3 has 12 residues. The CDR3 here is CASSPGDTEAFF. The CDR3 nucleotides are TGCGCCAGCAGCCCGGGGGACACTGAAGCTTTCTTT.

This clone was picked up one time. The CDR3 region has the DNA TGTGCCTGGAGCATAGCGGGGGGGGCAGATACGCAGTATTTT. It encodes CAWSIAGGADTQYF. The genes are TRBV30 and TRBJ2-3; 11 nucleotides agree with TRBD2. From germline, CDR1 is GTSNPN and CDR2 SVGIG (reference sequence). The CDR3 is 14 amino acids. Losses at the gene ends were 3 bases for V and 4 bases for J; bases not matched to a gene: 3.

This clone has just a few counts. In nucleotides, the CDR3 is TGTGCCAGCAGCATACAGGGTCTCGTGCACGAGCAGTACTTC. It codes for CASSIQGLVHEQYF. This chain uses TRBV5-6 with TRBJ2-7, with D possibly TRBD1 on 6 matching bases. V dropped 4 bases and J dropped 5 bases, with 16 bases sitting between them. The CDR3 runs 14 residues. Germline assignment: CDR1 SGHDT and CDR2 YYEEEE.

This rearrangement joins TRBV10-3 to TRBJ1-2, with TRBD1 matching 8 bases. V lost 3 bases and J lost 0; bases outside the gene matches: 15. CDR1 is ENHRY, CDR2 SYGVKD, per germline. The length of the CDR3 is 19 residues. CDR3 DNA sequence: TGTGCCATCAGTGACCCTGACAGGGGACAAGCCCGAGCTAACTATGGCTACACCTTC. Encoded protein: CAISDPDRGQARANYGYTF.

The genes are TRBV6-4 and TRBJ2-1; TRBD1 matches at 10 bases. Trimming cost V 2 bases and J 4 bases; bases outside gene matches: 5. The CDR3 has 16 residues. Germline assignment: CDR1 MRHNA and CDR2 SNTAGT. This CDR3 reads CASSDGGTGDYNEQFF. The CDR3 DNA reads as TGTGCCAGCAGTGACGGAGGGACAGGGGATTACAATGAGCAGTTCTTC.

V and J are TRBV9 and TRBJ1-3; TRBD1 matches at 7 bases. The CDR3 length is 15 residues. Germline V CDR1 and CDR2: SGDLS, YYNGEE. The V gene end was trimmed by 0 bases and the J gene end by 2 bases; junction bases not matched to a gene: 2. CDR3 DNA: TGTGCCAGCAGCGTAGATACAGGGGCTGGAAACACCATATATTTT. This codes for CASSVDTGAGNTIYF.

This chain uses TRBV19 with TRBJ2-7, with TRBD1 identical over 8 bases. V was pared by 5 bases and J by 2 bases, with 11 bases of the junction left unmatched. Per germline, CDR1 LNHDA and CDR2 SQIVND (reference sequence). The CDR3 runs to 16 residues. The CDR3 here is CASSLAVGQVPYEQYF. DNA for the CDR3: TGTGCCAGTAGTCTGGCGGTGGGACAGGTACCCTACGAGCAGTACTTC.

The rearrangement links TRBV9 to TRBJ2-7, with TRBD1 identical over 7 bases. The CDR3 has 15 amino acids. V shed 3 bases, J shed 2 bases, and the junction held 8 bases outside the gene matches. Germline CDR1 reads SGDLS; CDR2 reads YYNGEE. The CDR3 is CASSARQGPTYEQYF. In DNA form, the CDR3 reads TGTGCCAGCAGCGCCCGACAGGGTCCCACCTACGAGCAGTACTTC.

As concerns this clone: The sample carries other DNA sequences with the same CDR3. The V call is TRBV5-5, the J call TRBJ2-2, with 12 bases matching TRBD2. Germline assignment: CDR1 SGHKS and CDR2 YYEKEE (reference sequence). Unmatched junction bases numbered 3, after V lost 0 bases and J lost 0 bases. This CDR3 contains 18 residues. This chain's CDR3 is CASSLGLAGGPNTGELFF. For the CDR3, the DNA is TGTGCCAGCAGCTTGGGGCTAGCGGGGGGGCCGAACACCGGGGAGCTGTTTTTT.

The rearrangement links TRBV6-6 to TRBJ2-7, with TRBD2 matching 10 bases. This CDR3 comprises 16 residues. Germline lookup yields CDR1 MNHNY and CDR2 SVGAGI (reference sequence). The V gene end was trimmed by 5 bases and the J gene end by 2 bases; junction bases not matched to a gene: 9. The DNA for the CDR3 is TGTGCCAGCAGTCCAGGACTAGCGGAAACAACCTACGAGCAGTACTTC. It codes for CASSPGLAETTYEQYF.

The V call is TRBV27, the J call TRBJ2-7, with 7 bases identical to TRBD1. Per the germline V gene, CDR1 is MNHEY and CDR2 is SMNVEV (reference sequence). J lost 3 bases, V lost 4 bases, and 15 bases had no gene match. The CDR3 runs to 17 residues. CDR3 sequence: CASSSRLTGEKSYEQYF. Here the CDR3 DNA reads TGTGCCAGCAGTTCCCGCCTAACAGGGGAGAAGAGCTACGAGCAGTACTTC.

The rearrangement links TRBV5-1 to TRBJ1-1; no clear D. Trimming pared 5 bases from V and 1 base from J, leaving 9 bases between. This CDR3 region has 13 residues. Germline V gene sequence: CDR1 SGHRS, CDR2 YFSETQ. Written as DNA, the CDR3 is TGCGCCAGCAGGGTCCCCGGGAACACTGAAGCTTTCTTT. Amino acid sequence: CASRVPGNTEAFF.

The chain links TRBV9 to TRBJ2-6, with 10 bases aligning to TRBD1. This CDR3 region has 19 residues. CDR1 is SGDLS, CDR2 YYNGEE, per germline. J lost 2 bases, V lost 2 bases, and 10 bases had no gene match. The CDR3 spells CASSVPRDRGRAGANVLTF. DNA of the CDR3: TGTGCCAGCAGCGTCCCCCGGGACAGGGGAAGGGCTGGGGCCAACGTCCTGACTTTC.

This clone was counted only a few times. The chain joins TRBV4-1 to TRBJ1-6; no clear D. This CDR3 spans 15 amino acids. V was clipped by 2 bases and J by 10 bases, with 15 bases between them. The germline gives CDR1 MGHRA, CDR2 YSYEKL. The CDR3 here is CASSQTTGEESPLHF. CDR3 nucleotide sequence: TGCGCCAGCAGCCAAACGACGGGAGAGGAGTCACCCCTCCACTTT.

The chain uses TRBV12-5 and TRBJ1-2; tentatively, D is TRBD1 (5 bases). This CDR3 is built from 15 residues. V was cut by 1 base and J by 4 bases, with 13 bases left in between. Germline loops: CDR1 LGHNT, CDR2 FRNRAP. The CDR3 protein is CASGLAPAGVYGYTF. The CDR3 region has the DNA TGTGCTAGTGGTTTGGCCCCCGCGGGGGTCTATGGCTACACCTTC. Supplemented by reference TRBV12-5 and TRBJ1-2, the full variable domain reads DARVTQTPRHKVTEMGQEVTMRCQPILGHNTVFWYRQTMMQGLELLAYFRNRAPLDDSGMPKDRFSAEMPDATLATLKIQPSEPRDSAVYFCASGLAPAGVYGYTFGSGTRLTVV.

The rearrangement links TRBV5-8 to TRBJ2-7, with TRBD1 matching 8 bases. The V gene end was trimmed by 1 base and the J gene end by 2 bases; junction bases not matched to a gene: 8. The CDR3 sequence is 16 residues long. Looked up from germline, CDR1 is SGHTS and CDR2 is YDEGEE. CDR3 nucleotide sequence: TGTGCCAGCAGCTTGATATCAGGGGGCTCCCCCTACGAGCAGTACTTC. Protein: CASSLISGGSPYEQYF.

This CDR3 reads CASSQGTSGGDEQFF. The CDR3 bases are TGTGCCAGCAGCCAAGGGACTAGCGGGGGGGATGAGCAGTTCTTC. This chain uses TRBV14 with TRBJ2-1; 15 bases are a match to TRBD2. Germline lookup yields CDR1 SGHDN and CDR2 FVKESK. Trimming cost V 1 base and J 8 bases; bases outside gene matches: 0. This CDR3 region has 15 residues.

V is TRBV27 and J is TRBJ2-1; TRBD2 aligns across 9 bases. The CDR3 contains 14 residues. Germline lookup yields CDR1 MNHEY and CDR2 SMNVEV (reference sequence). The V gene end was trimmed by 6 bases and the J gene end by 3 bases; junction bases not matched to a gene: 3. DNA of the CDR3: TGTGCCAGCAGCGCTAGCGGGGACTACAATGAGCAGTTCTTC. This codes for CASSASGDYNEQFF.

The chain couples TRBV11-2 to TRBJ2-7; D is unresolved. Deletions cut 0 bases from V and 0 bases from J, with 9 bases between. Germline loops: CDR1 SGHAT, CDR2 FQNNGV. CDR3 length equals 15 residues. This CDR3 reads CASSLDWSGSYEQYF. CDR3 DNA sequence: TGTGCCAGCAGCTTAGATTGGTCCGGCTCCTACGAGCAGTACTTC.

V is TRBV27 and J is TRBJ1-2; 7 positions agree with TRBD1. Trimming cost V 2 bases and J 8 bases; bases outside gene matches: 14. The CDR3 runs to 16 residues. The germline V gene encodes CDR1 MNHEY and CDR2 SMNVEV (reference sequence). CDR3 bases: TGTGCCAGCAGTTTAGGGTGGACAGGTACAGTTGGGGGCTACACCTTC. This encodes CASSLGWTGTVGGYTF.

The V call is TRBV27, the J call TRBJ1-3; D perhaps matches TRBD1 (6 bases). Germline CDR1 MNHEY, CDR2 SMNVEV (reference sequence). The CDR3 is made up of 14 amino acids. Trimming pared 6 bases from V and 7 bases from J, leaving 16 bases between. The CDR3 DNA reads as TGTGCCAGCAGCCCCGGGACAATACAGAACACCATATATTTT. This gives the protein CASSPGTIQNTIYF.

The chain is built from TRBV5-5 and TRBJ1-5, with unresolved D. V lost 4 bases and J 6 bases, leaving 17 bases between the germline ends. The germline V gene encodes CDR1 SGHKS and CDR2 YYEKEE (reference sequence). This CDR3 spans 15 amino acids. The CDR3 spells CASSQLFGEGQPQHF. CDR3 nucleotide sequence: TGTGCCAGCAGCCAACTTTTCGGGGAGGGTCAGCCCCAGCATTTT.